One sample yielded the 13 T cell receptor beta chains listed below, sequenced in a study of blood T cell repertoires in COVID-19. The assay was immunoSEQ multiplex PCR, and TCRdb's table has in-frame clones only and misses some. The table has 130,000 to 150,000 clones, 84% seen once; the top ten hold about a tenth. Sequenced input: peripheral blood. Every receptor here comes from a man in his 60s with active or convalescent COVID-19.

The rearrangement links TRBV14 to TRBJ2-7, with D perhaps TRBD1 (6 bases). Looked up from germline, CDR1 is SGHDN and CDR2 is FVKESK. The CDR3 consists of 13 residues. Between the trimmed V and J ends, which lost 3 bases and 5 bases, there was a span of 11 bases. CDR3 amino acids: CASSQVQGNEQYF. The CDR3 DNA is TGTGCCAGCAGCCAGGTTCAGGGGAACGAGCAGTACTTC.

CDR3 in DNA: TGTGCCAGTAGTCCCCGTCCCCACACTGAAGCTTTCTTT. Translated: CASSPRPHTEAFF. This chain uses TRBV19 with TRBJ1-1; no firm D call. V lost 5 bases, J lost 3 bases, and 10 bases lay in between. Germline CDR1 and CDR2: LNHDA and SQIVND (reference sequence). This CDR3 has 13 residues.

The chain links TRBV7-9 to TRBJ1-5; the D is unclear. Trimming removed 5 bases at V and 7 bases at J, with 15 bases between. The CDR3 length is 14 residues. The germline V gene encodes CDR1 SEHNR and CDR2 FQNEAQ (reference sequence). CDR3 DNA: TGTGCCAGCAGCCCCGGAGGATCCCCCCAGCCCCAGCATTTT. It yields the protein CASSPGGSPQPQHF.

This clone was seen only once. The chain is built from TRBV13 and TRBJ1-1; D might be TRBD1 (5 bases). V was cut by 4 bases and J by 7 bases, with 10 bases left in between. The CDR3 runs 12 residues. Germline CDR1 PRHDT, CDR2 FYEKMQ (reference sequence). CDR3 nucleotide sequence: TGTGCCAGCAGCTCGCCTACAGGTGAAGCTTTCTTT. This gives the protein CASSSPTGEAFF.

CDR3 residues: CASSRSSGSRETQYF. As DNA, the CDR3 is TGTGCCAGCAGCCGATCTAGCGGGAGTAGGGAGACCCAGTACTTC. This sequence joins TRBV7-9 and TRBJ2-5; 10 bases match TRBD2. This CDR3 is built from 15 residues. Germline V CDR1 and CDR2: SEHNR, FQNEAQ (reference sequence). The junction had 8 bases not matched to a gene; V was cut back by 5 bases and J by 5 bases.

V usage is TRBV19 and J usage is TRBJ2-7; 8 bases line up with TRBD1. The CDR3 is made up of 15 amino acids. In germline, CDR1 is LNHDA, CDR2 SQIVND (reference sequence). Trimming took 4 bases from V and 2 from J; bases not matched to a gene: 7. The CDR3 sequence is CASSSRDRRTYEQYF. Written as DNA, the CDR3 is TGTGCCAGTAGTAGCCGGGACAGGCGCACCTACGAGCAGTACTTC. The entire variable domain, with the rest obtained from reference TRBV19 and TRBJ2-7, is as follows: DGGITQSPKYLFRKEGQNVTLSCEQNLNHDAMYWYRQDPGQGLRLIYYSQIVNDFQKGDIAEGYSVSREKKESFPLTVTSAQKNPTAFYLCASSSRDRRTYEQYFGPGTRLTVT.

The V and J genes are TRBV20-1 and TRBJ1-1; D not certain. Trimming shortened V by 6 bases and J by 4 bases, and 9 bases separated the two germline ends. Germline-derived CDR1 and CDR2 are DFQATT and SNEGSKA (reference sequence). This CDR3 region has 11 residues. The CDR3 DNA sequence: TGCAGTGCCCTCTCGGGCACTGAAGCTTTCTTT. As protein: CSALSGTEAFF.

A few counts support this clone. The chain carries TRBV30 and TRBJ1-2; the D gene is possibly TRBD1 (5 bases). Trimming shortened V by 0 bases and J by 8 bases, and 16 bases separated the two germline ends. There are 14 residues in the CDR3. Germline loops: CDR1 GTSNPN, CDR2 SVGIG (reference sequence). The CDR3 DNA sequence: TGTGCCTGGAGTGTTAGGGACTTCCAGCGGGGCTACACCTTC. This gives the protein CAWSVRDFQRGYTF.

The chain uses TRBV18 and TRBJ1-1, with D hard to call. This CDR3 is built from 13 residues. Per the germline V gene, CDR1 is KGHSH and CDR2 is LQKENI. With 6 bases removed from V and 1 base from J, the gap between germline ends came to 9 bases. CDR3 nucleotides: TGTGCCAGCTCCTCATCAGAGAACACTGAAGCTTTCTTT. This sequence encodes CASSSSENTEAFF. The full variable domain, rest sourced from reference TRBV18 and TRBJ1-1, is NAGVMQNPRHLVRRRGQEARLRCSPMKGHSHVYWYRQLPEEGLKFMVYLQKENIIDESGMPKERFSAEFPKEGPSILRIQQVVRGDSAAYFCASSSSENTEAFFGQGTRLTVV.

This chain uses TRBV24-1 with TRBJ2-3, with TRBD2 matching 9 bases. Per germline, CDR1 KGHDR and CDR2 SFDVKD. The CDR3 spans 17 residues. The trim removed 0 bases at V and 2 bases at J, leaving 5 bases unmatched. CDR3 in DNA: TGTGCCACCAGTGATTTGGCTAGCGGGGATCTCACAGATACGCAGTATTTT. It encodes CATSDLASGDLTDTQYF.

The chain carries TRBV27 and TRBJ2-3; 14 bases are shared with TRBD2. The ends lost 7 bases at V and 8 bases at J; junction bases unmatched: 11. The CDR3 is made up of 16 amino acids. Germline V CDR1 and CDR2: MNHEY, SMNVEV (reference sequence). The CDR3 spells CASMVIGLAGGGTQYF. CDR3 bases: TGTGCCAGCATGGTGATTGGACTAGCGGGAGGCGGTACGCAGTATTTT.

The rearrangement uses TRBV11-2 and TRBJ2-4; possible D gene TRBD1, 5 bases. The CDR3 covers 14 residues. Germline lookup yields CDR1 SGHAT and CDR2 FQNNGV. V lost 0 bases to trimming and J lost 6 bases, with 9 bases between them. This chain's CDR3 is CASSLEPGLNIQYF. DNA of the CDR3: TGTGCCAGCAGCTTAGAGCCAGGGTTAAACATTCAGTACTTC.

In its sample, this clone was seen a few times. V usage is TRBV18 and J usage is TRBJ1-5, with D maybe TRBD1 (5 bases). V was shortened by 1 base and J by 0 bases, with 10 bases between the two germline ends. Germline-derived CDR1 and CDR2 are KGHSH and LQKENI. CDR3 length equals 16 residues. The CDR3 loop reads CASSPRGSNSNQPQHF. CDR3 in DNA: TGTGCCAGCTCACCACGGGGCAGTAATAGCAATCAGCCCCAGCATTTT.